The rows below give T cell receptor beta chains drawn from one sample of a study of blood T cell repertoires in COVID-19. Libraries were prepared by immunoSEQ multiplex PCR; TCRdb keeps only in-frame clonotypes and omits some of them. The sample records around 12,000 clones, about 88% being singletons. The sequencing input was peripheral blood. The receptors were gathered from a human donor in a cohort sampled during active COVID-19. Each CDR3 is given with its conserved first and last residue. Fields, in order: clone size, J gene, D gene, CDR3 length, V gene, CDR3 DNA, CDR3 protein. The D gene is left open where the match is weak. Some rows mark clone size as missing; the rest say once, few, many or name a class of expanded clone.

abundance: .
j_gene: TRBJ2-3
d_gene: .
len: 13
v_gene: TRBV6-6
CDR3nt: TGTGCCAGCAGTTCCCCTAACACAGATACGCAGTATTTT
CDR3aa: CASSSPNTDTQYF

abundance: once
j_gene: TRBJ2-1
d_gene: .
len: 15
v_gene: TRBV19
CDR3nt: TGTGCCACCTCATTGATGGGGGGGGCCGAGAATGAGCAGTTCTTC
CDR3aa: CATSLMGGAENEQFF

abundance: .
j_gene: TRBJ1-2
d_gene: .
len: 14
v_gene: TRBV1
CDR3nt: TGCACCAGCAGCCAAGTTACAGGGGAGATGGGCTACACCTTC
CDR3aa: CTSSQVTGEMGYTF

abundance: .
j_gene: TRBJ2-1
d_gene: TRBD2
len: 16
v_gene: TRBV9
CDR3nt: TGTGCCAGCAGTACTAGCGGGGGCCCAATCTACAATGAGCAGTTCTTC
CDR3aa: CASSTSGGPIYNEQFF

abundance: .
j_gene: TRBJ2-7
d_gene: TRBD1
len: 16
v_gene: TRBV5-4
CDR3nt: TGTGCCAGCAGCTTGGGCCCCGGGACAGGGGTGTACGAGCAGTACTTC
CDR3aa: CASSLGPGTGVYEQYF

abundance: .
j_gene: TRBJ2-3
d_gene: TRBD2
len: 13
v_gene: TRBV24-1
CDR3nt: TGTGCCACCAGAGCGGGGGGGCAGGGTACGCAGTATTTT
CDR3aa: CATRAGGQGTQYF

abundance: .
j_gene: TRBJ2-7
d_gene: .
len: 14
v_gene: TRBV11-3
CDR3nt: TGTGCCAGCAGCCCGGGATGGGCCTCCTACGAGCAGTACTTC
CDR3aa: CASSPGWASYEQYF

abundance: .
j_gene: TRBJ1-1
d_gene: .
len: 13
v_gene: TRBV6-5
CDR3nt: TGTGCCAGCAGCCGAGGGGGTGAAACTGAAGCTTTCTTT
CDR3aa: CASSRGGETEAFF

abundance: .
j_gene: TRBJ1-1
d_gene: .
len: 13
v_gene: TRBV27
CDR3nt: TGTGCCAGCAGCAGGGTTGGGAACACTGAAGCTTTCTTT
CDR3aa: CASSRVGNTEAFF

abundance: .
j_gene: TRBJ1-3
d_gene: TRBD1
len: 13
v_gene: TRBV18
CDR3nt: TGTGCCAGTCGGGACAGCTCTGGAAACACCATATATTTT
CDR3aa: CASRDSSGNTIYF

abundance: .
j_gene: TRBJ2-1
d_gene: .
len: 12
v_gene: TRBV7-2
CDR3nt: TGTGCCAGCAGCCCCATGGCCAATGAGCAGTTCTTC
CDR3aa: CASSPMANEQFF

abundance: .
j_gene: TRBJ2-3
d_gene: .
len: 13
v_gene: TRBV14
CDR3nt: TGTGCCAGCAGCCTTGTCCCTGGGGCTACGCAGTATTTT
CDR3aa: CASSLVPGATQYF

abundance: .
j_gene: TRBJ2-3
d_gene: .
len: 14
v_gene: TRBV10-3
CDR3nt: TGTGCCATCGGGGTGGGGCAGGGGATAGATACGCAGTATTTT
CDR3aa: CAIGVGQGIDTQYF

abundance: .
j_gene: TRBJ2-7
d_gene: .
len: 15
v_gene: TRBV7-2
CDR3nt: TGTGCCAGCAGCTTAGAGTTGAGTGGCGGGTACGAGCAGTACTTC
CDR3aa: CASSLELSGGYEQYF

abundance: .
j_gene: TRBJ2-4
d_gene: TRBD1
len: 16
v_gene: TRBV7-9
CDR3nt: TGTGCCAGCAGTCTTGGACAGGGACTAGCCAAAAACATTCAGTACTTC
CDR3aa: CASSLGQGLAKNIQYF

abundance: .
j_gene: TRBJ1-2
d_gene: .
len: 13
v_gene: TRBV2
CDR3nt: TGTGCCAGCGGTGACGACAGAAGATATGGCTACACCTTC
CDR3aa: CASGDDRRYGYTF

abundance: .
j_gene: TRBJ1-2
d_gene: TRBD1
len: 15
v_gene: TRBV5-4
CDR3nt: TGTGCCAGCAGCCTTATGGACAGGGTCGATGGTGGCTACACCTTC
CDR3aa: CASSLMDRVDGGYTF

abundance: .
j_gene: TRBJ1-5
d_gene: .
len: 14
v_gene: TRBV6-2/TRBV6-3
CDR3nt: TGTGCCAGCAGTTATTTGAGGGCGGGTCAGCCCCAGCATTTT
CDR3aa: CASSYLRAGQPQHF

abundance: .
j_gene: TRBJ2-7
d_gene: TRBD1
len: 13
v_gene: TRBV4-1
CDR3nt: TGCGCCAGCCTGGAACAGGGGACCTACGAGCAGTACTTC
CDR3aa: CASLEQGTYEQYF

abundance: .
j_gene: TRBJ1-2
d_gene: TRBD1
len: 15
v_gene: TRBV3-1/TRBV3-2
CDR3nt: TGTGCCAGCAGCCAAGCTGGAGGGGGCATCAATGGCTACACCTTC
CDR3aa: CASSQAGGGINGYTF

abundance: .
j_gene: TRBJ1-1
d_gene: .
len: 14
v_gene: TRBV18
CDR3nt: TGTGCCAGCTCACCAGGGGGGGGCCACACTGAAGCTTTCTTT
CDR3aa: CASSPGGGHTEAFF

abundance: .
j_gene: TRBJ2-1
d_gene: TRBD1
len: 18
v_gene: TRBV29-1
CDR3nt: TGCAGCGTTGAAGATTTTGCAGGGAGACAGGGGGCAATCGATGAGCAGTTCTTC
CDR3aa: CSVEDFAGRQGAIDEQFF

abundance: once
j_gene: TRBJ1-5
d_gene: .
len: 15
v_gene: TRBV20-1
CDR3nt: TGCAGTGCTAGTCCCAGCGCATATAGCAATCAGCCCCAGCATTTT
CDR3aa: CSASPSAYSNQPQHF

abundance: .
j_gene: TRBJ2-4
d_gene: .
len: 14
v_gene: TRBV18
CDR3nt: TGTGCCAGCTCACTGGACAGCTTCAAAAACATTCAGTACTTC
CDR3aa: CASSLDSFKNIQYF

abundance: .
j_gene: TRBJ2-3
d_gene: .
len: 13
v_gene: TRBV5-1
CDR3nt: TGCGCCAGCAGCCCGGGAGCCACAGATACGCAGTATTTT
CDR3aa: CASSPGATDTQYF

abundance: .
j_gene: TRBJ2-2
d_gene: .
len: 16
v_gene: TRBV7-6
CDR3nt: TGTGCCAGCAGCCCGGCCCCTGGGCAGGTCACCGGGGAGCTGTTTTTT
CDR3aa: CASSPAPGQVTGELFF

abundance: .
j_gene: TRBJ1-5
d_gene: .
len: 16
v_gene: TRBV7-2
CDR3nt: TGTGCCAGCAGCTTAGCGGCGGGGCAAGCCGATCAGCCCCAGCATTTT
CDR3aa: CASSLAAGQADQPQHF

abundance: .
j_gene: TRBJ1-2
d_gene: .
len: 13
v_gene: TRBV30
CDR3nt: TGTGCCGCGGCCTCGTCTTTTTTCTATGGCTACACCTTC
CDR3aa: CAAASSFFYGYTF

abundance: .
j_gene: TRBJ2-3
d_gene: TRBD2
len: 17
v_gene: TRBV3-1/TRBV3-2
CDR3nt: TGTGCCAGCAGTTCAAGGAGCCTAGCGGGGCTCACAGATACGCAGTATTTT
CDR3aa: CASSSRSLAGLTDTQYF

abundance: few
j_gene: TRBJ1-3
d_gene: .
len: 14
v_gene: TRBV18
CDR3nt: TGTGCCAGCTCACCACCGTCGGGTGAGGACACCATATATTTT
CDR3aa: CASSPPSGEDTIYF

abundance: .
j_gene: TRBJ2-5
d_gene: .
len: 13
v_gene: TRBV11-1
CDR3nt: TGTGCCAGCAGCTTAGGGGAGGTAGAGACCCAGTACTTC
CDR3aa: CASSLGEVETQYF

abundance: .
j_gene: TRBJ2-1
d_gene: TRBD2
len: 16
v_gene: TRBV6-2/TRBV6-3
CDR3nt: TGTGCCAGCAGTTACACAGGGATAGCGGGGAGGACTGAGCAGTTCTTC
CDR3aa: CASSYTGIAGRTEQFF

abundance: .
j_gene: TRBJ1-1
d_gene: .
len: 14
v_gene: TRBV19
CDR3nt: TGTGCCAGTGAGGAGGACAGATGGAACACTGAAGCTTTCTTT
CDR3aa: CASEEDRWNTEAFF

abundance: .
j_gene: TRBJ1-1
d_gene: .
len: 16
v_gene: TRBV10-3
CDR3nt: TGTGCCATCAGTGAGTATGGTACCGGGGACTCCGCTGAAGCTTTCTTT
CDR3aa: CAISEYGTGDSAEAFF

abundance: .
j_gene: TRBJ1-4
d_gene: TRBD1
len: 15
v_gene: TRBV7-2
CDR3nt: TGTGCCAGCAGCACGCAGACAGGGACTAATGAAAAACTGTTTTTT
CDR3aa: CASSTQTGTNEKLFF

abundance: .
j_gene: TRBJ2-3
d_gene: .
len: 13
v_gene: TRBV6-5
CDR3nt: TGTGCCAGCAGTTGGGCGGGGACAGATACGCAGTATTTT
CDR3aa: CASSWAGTDTQYF

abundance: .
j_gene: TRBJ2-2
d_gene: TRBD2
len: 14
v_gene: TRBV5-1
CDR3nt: TGCGCCAGCAGCTTGATGGCGGGGGGCGGGGAGCTGTTTTTT
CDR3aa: CASSLMAGGGELFF

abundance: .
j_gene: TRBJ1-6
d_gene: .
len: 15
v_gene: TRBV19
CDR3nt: TGTGCCAGTAGTATCGGTGGCAGGATCAATTCACCCCTCCACTTT
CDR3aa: CASSIGGRINSPLHF

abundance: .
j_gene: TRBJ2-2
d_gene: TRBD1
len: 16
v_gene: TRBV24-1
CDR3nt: TGTGCCACCAGTGACAGGGGGATGGGGAACACCGGGGAGCTGTTTTTT
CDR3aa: CATSDRGMGNTGELFF

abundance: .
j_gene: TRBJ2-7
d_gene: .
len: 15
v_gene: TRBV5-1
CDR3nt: TGCGCCAGCAGCCAAAGCGCAGGGGCAGTCTACGAGCAGTACTTC
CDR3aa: CASSQSAGAVYEQYF

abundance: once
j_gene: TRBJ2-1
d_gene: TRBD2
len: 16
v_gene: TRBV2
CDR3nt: TGTGCCAGCAGTATTCGGACTAGCGGGGCGTACAATGAGCAGTTCTTC
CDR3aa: CASSIRTSGAYNEQFF

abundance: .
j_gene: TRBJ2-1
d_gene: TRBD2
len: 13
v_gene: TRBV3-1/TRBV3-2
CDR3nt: TGTGCCAGCAGCCGAACGGGGGGCAATGAGCAGTTCTTC
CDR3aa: CASSRTGGNEQFF

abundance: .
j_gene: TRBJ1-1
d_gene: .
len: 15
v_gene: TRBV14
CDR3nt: TGTGCCAGCAGCCAAGATTGGGCAGGGAGGACTGAAGCTTTCTTT
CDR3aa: CASSQDWAGRTEAFF

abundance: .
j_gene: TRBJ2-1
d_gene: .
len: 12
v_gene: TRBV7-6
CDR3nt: TGTGCCAGCAGTTCATTTGACAATGAGCAGTTCTTC
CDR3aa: CASSSFDNEQFF

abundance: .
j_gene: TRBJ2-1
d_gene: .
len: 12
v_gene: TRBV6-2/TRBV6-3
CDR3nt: TGTGCCAGCAGTGTAAGCAGGAATGAGCAGTTCTTC
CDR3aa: CASSVSRNEQFF

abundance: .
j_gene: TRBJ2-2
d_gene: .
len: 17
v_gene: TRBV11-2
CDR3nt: TGTGCCAGCAGCTTAGTTTCCCTAGCGTCCAATACCGGGGAGCTGTTTTTT
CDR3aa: CASSLVSLASNTGELFF

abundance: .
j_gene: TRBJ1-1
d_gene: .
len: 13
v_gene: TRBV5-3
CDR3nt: TGTGCCAGAAGCGCGCTTGGTGGCACTGAAGCTTTCTTT
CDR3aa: CARSALGGTEAFF

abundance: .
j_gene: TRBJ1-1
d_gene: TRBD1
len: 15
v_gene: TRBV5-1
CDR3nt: TGCGCCAGCAGCTTGGCCCAAGGGGGCGGCACTGAAGCTTTCTTT
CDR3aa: CASSLAQGGGTEAFF

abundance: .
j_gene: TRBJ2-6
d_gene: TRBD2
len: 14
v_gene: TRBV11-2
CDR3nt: TGTGCCAGCAGCGCGGGGGAAGGGGCCAACGTCCTGACTTTC
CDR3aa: CASSAGEGANVLTF

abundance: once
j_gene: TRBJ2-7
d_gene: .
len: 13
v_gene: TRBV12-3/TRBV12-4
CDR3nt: TGTGCCAGCAGTTTAATGAGCTCCTACGAGCAGTACTTC
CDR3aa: CASSLMSSYEQYF

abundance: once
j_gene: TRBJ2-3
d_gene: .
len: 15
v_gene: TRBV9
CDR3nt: TGTGCCAGCAGCGTAGCTGCAGGGAGCACAGATACGCAGTATTTT
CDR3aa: CASSVAAGSTDTQYF

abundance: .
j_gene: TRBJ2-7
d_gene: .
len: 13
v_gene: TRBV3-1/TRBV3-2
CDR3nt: TGTGCCAGGACAGCTCCGTGGTCCTACGAGCAGTACTTC
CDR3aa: CARTAPWSYEQYF

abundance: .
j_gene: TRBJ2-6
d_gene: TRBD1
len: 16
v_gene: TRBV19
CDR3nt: TGTGCCAGTAGCACAGGGGGCGCGGGGGGGGCCAACGTCCTGACTTTC
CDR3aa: CASSTGGAGGANVLTF

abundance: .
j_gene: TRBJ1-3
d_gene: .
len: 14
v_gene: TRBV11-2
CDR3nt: TGTGCCAGCAGCCCTACCATCTCTGGAAACACCATATATTTT
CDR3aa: CASSPTISGNTIYF

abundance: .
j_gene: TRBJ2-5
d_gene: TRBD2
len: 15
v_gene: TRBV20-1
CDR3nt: TGCAGTGCTAGTAGCGGGGGGGCGTACCAAGAGACCCAGTACTTC
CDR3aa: CSASSGGAYQETQYF

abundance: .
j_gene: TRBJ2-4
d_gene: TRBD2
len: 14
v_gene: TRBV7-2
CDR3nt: TGTGCCAGCAGCCGTACTGGGGAGGGGAACATTCAGTACTTC
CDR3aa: CASSRTGEGNIQYF

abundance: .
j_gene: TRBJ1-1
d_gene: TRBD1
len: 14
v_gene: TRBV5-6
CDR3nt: TGTGCCAGCAGTTGGGACAGGGGAAACACTGAAGCTTTCTTT
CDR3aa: CASSWDRGNTEAFF

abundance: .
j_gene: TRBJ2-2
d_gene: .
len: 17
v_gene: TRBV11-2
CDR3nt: TGTGCCAGCAGCCCTACCGCATCGGGGTTCGGCACCGGGGAGCTGTTTTTT
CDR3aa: CASSPTASGFGTGELFF

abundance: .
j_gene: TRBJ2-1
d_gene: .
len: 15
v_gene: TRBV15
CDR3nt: TGTGCCACCAGCAGAGGCAGGTCAGGGGTTAATGAGCAGTTCTTC
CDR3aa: CATSRGRSGVNEQFF